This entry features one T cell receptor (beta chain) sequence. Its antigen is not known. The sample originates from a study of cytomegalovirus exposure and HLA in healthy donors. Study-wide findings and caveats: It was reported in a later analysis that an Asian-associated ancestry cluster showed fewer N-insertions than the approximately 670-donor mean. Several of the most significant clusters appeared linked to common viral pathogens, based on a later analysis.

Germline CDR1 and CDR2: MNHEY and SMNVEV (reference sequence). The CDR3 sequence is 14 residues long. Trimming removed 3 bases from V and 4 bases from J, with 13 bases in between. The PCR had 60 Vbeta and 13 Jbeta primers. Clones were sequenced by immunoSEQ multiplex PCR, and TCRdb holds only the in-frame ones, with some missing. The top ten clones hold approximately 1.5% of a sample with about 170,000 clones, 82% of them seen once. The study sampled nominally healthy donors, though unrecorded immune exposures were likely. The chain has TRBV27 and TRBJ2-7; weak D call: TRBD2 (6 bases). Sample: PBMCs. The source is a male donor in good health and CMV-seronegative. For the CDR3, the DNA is TGTGCCAGCAGTTTTAGGGCTGGGGGGTACGAGCAGTACTTC. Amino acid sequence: CASSFRAGGYEQYF.